Presented here are 4 T cell receptor beta chains from one specimen sequenced in a study of shared clonotypes between healthy human individuals. CD45RO negativity and positive selection for CCR7 defined naive CD8 cells, a population that excluded terminally differentiated effector memory CD45RA+ cells. Sequencing used immunoSEQ multiplex PCR; TCRdb keeps in-frame clones, though not all of them. The sample has millions of clones, 93% seen once. Specimen: naive CD8+ T cells from PBMCs. These receptor sequences come from a man in his late teens or twenties in good health. Some clones in this sample may be carry-over from other donors' samples.

This clone was counted between two and nine times. This specimen includes other DNA sequences encoding the same CDR3. CDR3 nucleotides: TGTGCCAGCAGCTTGTCGGGGCGGACGAACACTGAAGCTTTCTTT. Translating it yields CASSLSGRTNTEAFF. The gene calls are TRBV5-6 and TRBJ1-1; TRBD1 might be the D (5 bases). The V end was cut by 1 base, the J end by 1 base, with 11 bases between. The CDR3 runs 15 residues. From germline, CDR1 is SGHDT and CDR2 YYEEEE.

This clone was recorded once. The CDR3 DNA follows: TGCAGCGTTGTCTACTTAGGGATAGAGACCCAGTACTTC. This gives the protein CSVVYLGIETQYF. The chain recombines TRBV29-1 with TRBJ2-5; no reliable D call. V shed 4 bases and J shed 4 bases, with 13 bases lying between them. The germline CDR1 and CDR2 sequences are SQVTM and ANQGSEA. The CDR3 totals 13 residues.

The J gene is TRBJ2-1, the V gene TRBV19; TRBD2 agrees at 16 bases. Germline CDR1 is LNHDA and CDR2 is SQIVND (reference sequence). V was clipped by 5 bases and J by 4 bases; unmatched bases: 8. The CDR3 contains 18 residues. CDR3 in DNA: TGTGCCAGTAGTCCCGGGACTAGCGGGAGGGGGAGGTACAATGAGCAGTTCTTC. Protein: CASSPGTSGRGRYNEQFF. The entire variable domain, with the rest obtained from reference TRBV19 and TRBJ2-1, is as follows: DGGITQSPKYLFRKEGQNVTLSCEQNLNHDAMYWYRQDPGQGLRLIYYSQIVNDFQKGDIAEGYSVSREKKESFPLTVTSAQKNPTAFYLCASSPGTSGRGRYNEQFFGPGTRLTVL.

Note on this clone: This sample includes further DNA sequences coding for the same CDR3. The chain carries TRBV7-9 and TRBJ2-2; D remains ambiguous. Trimming removed 4 bases from V and 5 bases from J, with 2 bases in between. The CDR3 consists of 11 residues. CDR1 and CDR2 from the germline V gene are SEHNR and FQNEAQ (reference sequence). CDR3 in amino acids: CASSSTGELFF. The CDR3 DNA sequence: TGTGCCAGCAGCTCAACCGGGGAGCTGTTTTTT.